These 3 T cell receptor beta chains share one sample of origin, sequenced in a study of shared clonotypes between healthy human individuals. Assay used: immunoSEQ multiplex PCR; TCRdb lists only in-frame clones, some missing. The sample holds some 2,000,000 clones, over 85% seen once. Material: naive CD4+ T cells sorted from blood. Subset given: CD45RA+ positively selected. The receptors stem from a man between 18 and 29 years old in good health.

As concerns this clone: The sample contains more than one DNA sequence encoding this CDR3. This chain connects TRBV7-2 to TRBJ2-1; D gene ambiguous. Per the germline V gene, CDR1 is SGHTA and CDR2 is FQGNSA. Between the trimmed V and J ends, which lost 5 bases and 9 bases, there was a span of 11 bases. The CDR3 contains 12 residues. CDR3 in DNA: TGTGCCAGCAGCCCACTCTTGGGTGAGCAGTTCTTC. It yields the protein CASSPLLGEQFF. The whole variable domain, filled in from reference TRBV7-2 and TRBJ2-1, reads GAGVSQSPSNKVTEKGKDVELRCDPISGHTALYWYRQSLGQGLEFLIYFQGNSAPDKSGLPSDRFSAERTGGSVSTLTIQRTQQEDSAVYLCASSPLLGEQFFGPGTRLTVL.

This clone has only a few counts. This chain uses TRBV6-5 with TRBJ1-6; the match to TRBD1 covers 7 bases. Germline V gene lookup returns CDR1 MNHEY and CDR2 SVGAGI. The CDR3 loop spans 12 amino acids. The junction had 5 bases not matched to a gene; V was cut back by 6 bases and J by 12 bases. The CDR3 region has the DNA TGTGCCAGCAGCTACAGGACAGGACCCCTCCACTTT. Translated, it gives CASSYRTGPLHF.

V is TRBV6-1 and J is TRBJ2-7; 10 bases map to TRBD1. The CDR3 sequence is 15 residues long. The V gene's germline CDR1 is MNHNS and CDR2 SASEGT. V was pared by 6 bases and J by 2 bases, with 7 bases of the junction left unmatched. Here the CDR3 reads CASRWRQGATYEQYF. CDR3 sequence (DNA): TGTGCCAGCAGATGGAGACAGGGGGCGACCTACGAGCAGTACTTC.